This TCR beta chain was captured in a study of T cell changes during pregnancy in multiple sclerosis. Generated by immunoSEQ multiplex PCR, the TCRdb table keeps only in-frame clones and is missing some. The sample carries roughly 59,000 clones, around nine tenths recorded once. This sample comprised peripheral blood, obtained in the third trimester of pregnancy. This clonotype originated in a female donor in good health, enrolled as a control in a pregnancy study.

This CDR3 reads CASSYGQSSSGNTIYF. Here the CDR3 DNA reads TGTGCCAGCAGCTACGGACAGTCTTCCTCTGGAAACACCATATATTTT. The rearrangement uses TRBV11-2 and TRBJ1-3; perhaps TRBD1 as D (6 bases). Germline V gives CDR1 SGHAT, CDR2 FQNNGV. The length of the CDR3 is 16 residues. V was cut by 4 bases and J by 0 bases, with 13 bases left in between.